This T cell receptor (beta chain) was retrieved from a study of regulatory T cells. Study conclusions and caveats: In patients, unique TRB V-J pairs were restricted and V/J usage skewed, especially in Tregs. In CD3G-deficient patients, conventional CD4+ T cells were enriched for hydrophobic CDR3 residues at positions 6 and 7.

This CDR3 spans 13 amino acids. Germline V gene lookup returns CDR1 MDHEN and CDR2 SYDVKM. V lost 3 bases to trimming and J lost 8 bases, with 10 bases between them. All CD3G-deficient patients showed autoimmunity, more severe in two. CD4+ cells were sorted into CD25-high CD127-low regulatory cells and CD25-low CD127-high conventional cells. The primer mix had 52 TRBV and 13 TRBJ primers. Only in-frame clones appear in the TCRdb table, and some are missing; sequencing was by immunoSEQ multiplex PCR. The sample yields approximately 40,000 clones, about 88% seen once. Regarding this clone: Its specificity is not known.

The genes are TRBV28 and TRBJ1-4; D call uncertain. The sequence came from a person under 30 with CD3G deficiency. The sequenced sample consisted of conventional CD4+ T cells sorted from blood. CDR3 amino acids: CASSLSRREKLFF. The CDR3 DNA is TGTGCCAGCAGTTTGAGCCGCCGCGAAAAACTGTTTTTT.